Each of the 2 T cell receptor beta chains below was sequenced from the same sample in a study of tissue T cells after allogeneic stem cell transplantation. Sequenced by immunoSEQ multiplex PCR; TCRdb stores in-frame clones only, minus some. The sample has 2,500 to 3,500 clones; around 50% are singletons. Specified time point: mouse harvest day 7 after allogeneic transplant. Tail vein injection delivered 10^7 T-cell-depleted bone marrow cells and 10^6 splenic CD5+ T cells. Material for sequencing was gut tissue. These receptors all come from a female BALB/c mouse given C57BL/6 T cells with graft-versus-host disease after an allogeneic hematopoietic cell transplant.

On this clone itself: The genes and germline here are from mouse. The read halts 1 residue ahead of the CDR3 end, with the missing end drawn from the germline J gene. V gene TRBV16 combines with J gene TRBJ2-4, with 10 bases matching TRBD2. Germline loops: CDR1 SGHSA, CDR2 FRNQAP. This CDR3 contains 15 residues. Losses at the gene ends were 3 bases for V and 5 bases for J; bases not matched to a gene: 5. The CDR3 here is CASSFLYWGGNTLYF. The sequenced part of the CDR3 DNA is TGTGCAAGCAGCTTCCTCTACTGGGGGGGAAACACCTTGTAC. Using reference TRBV16 and TRBJ2-4 for the parts outside the CDR3, the full variable domain is NAGVIQTPRHKVTGKGQEATLWCEPISGHSAVFWYRQTIVQGLEFLTYFRNQAPIDDSGMPKERFSAQMPNQSHSTLKIQSTQPQDSAVYLCASSFLYWGGNTLYFGAGTRLSVL.

With regard to this clone: Here the gene names and germline are mouse. The sequence runs out 1 residue before the end of the CDR3; the remainder is reconstructed from the germline J gene. The rearrangement joins TRBV26 to TRBJ2-5, with 9 bases lining up with TRBD1. CDR1 and CDR2 (germline): KGHPV, FQNQEV (reference sequence). The CDR3 has 14 residues. J lost 6 bases, V lost 2 bases, and 3 bases had no gene match. The CDR3 region is CASSLTGGADTQYF. CDR3 DNA, as far as it was read: TGTGCCAGCAGTCTGACAGGGGGCGCCGACACCCAGTAC. Looking up the rest from reference TRBV26 and TRBJ2-5 gives the full variable domain: NSKVIQTPRYLVKGQGQKAKMRCIPEKGHPVVFWYQQNKNNEFKFLINFQNQEVLQQIDMTEKRFSAECPSNSPCSLEIQSSEAGDSALYLCASSLTGGADTQYFGPGTRLLVL.